This T cell receptor (beta chain) was obtained from a study of pediatric ulcerative colitis. Trimming removed 5 bases at V and 2 bases at J, with 13 bases between. This CDR3 has 14 amino acids. Germline loops: CDR1 SEHNR, CDR2 FQNEAQ (reference sequence). Libraries were prepared by immunoSEQ multiplex PCR; TCRdb keeps only in-frame clonotypes and omits some of them. The sample comprises some 35,000 clones, 80% to 85% of which are singletons, and approximately 1.1% rests with the top ten. The rectum was sampled with one to two pinch biopsies at colonoscopy. The study's findings and limits: No controls had the two rectal clonotypes shared by ulcerative colitis patients. Rectal pinch biopsies may have included blood-derived T cells, especially in patients with overt colitis.

About this clone itself: What it binds is not known.

The chain recombines TRBV7-9 with TRBJ2-7, with D possibly being TRBD1 (5 bases). The specimen sequenced was gut tissue. The TCR originated in a boy between 5 and 17 years old with mild ulcerative colitis. CDR3 sequence reads: CASSPQGVAYEQYF. The CDR3 DNA sequence: TGTGCCAGCAGCCCTCAGGGTGTAGCCTACGAGCAGTACTTC.